A selection of T cell receptor beta chains follows, all from one sample in a study of cytomegalovirus exposure and HLA in healthy donors. The assay was immunoSEQ multiplex PCR, and TCRdb's table has in-frame clones only and misses some. The sample consists of 73,000 or so clones, roughly four fifths of them appearing once. Material for sequencing was PBMCs. Receptors originate from a man aged 50-60 years in good health and CMV-seronegative. Both conserved end residues are part of each CDR3. D genes are given only for firm matches. Clone size is not always given. Where it is, it says once, few, many or a class for expanded clones.

j_call d_call clone_size v_call cdr3_nt cdr3_aa
TRBJ2-1 - few TRBV19 TGTGCCAGTAGTGCCCGGACACTCGGGTACAATGAGCAGTTCTTC CASSARTLGYNEQFF
TRBJ1-2 TRBD1 - TRBV7-9 TGTGCCAGCAGCTCCTTAGACAGGGTGTTCTATGGCTACACCTTC CASSSLDRVFYGYTF
TRBJ1-2 - - TRBV6-1 TGTGCCAGCAGTGCTTCTCAGGGAAGCTATGGCTACACCTTC CASSASQGSYGYTF
TRBJ1-1 TRBD1 - TRBV9 TGTGCCAGCAGCCCTCACCTGACAGGGCAGAACACTGAAGCTTTCTTT CASSPHLTGQNTEAFF
TRBJ2-7 - once TRBV7-8 TGTGCCAGCAGCTCAAACACGGGTCTCGAGCAGTACTTC CASSSNTGLEQYF
TRBJ1-1 - - TRBV11-3 TGTGCCAGCAGCTTAATGCAGGGTACTGAAGCTTTCTTT CASSLMQGTEAFF
TRBJ1-2 - - TRBV29-1 TGCAGCGTTGGGAGGAGCTTCTATGGCTACACCTTC CSVGRSFYGYTF
TRBJ1-1 - - TRBV7-7 TGTGCTAGCAGCTTAGGACAGAACACTGAAGCTTTCTTT CASSLGQNTEAFF
TRBJ1-1 - - TRBV30 TGTGCCTGGAGAGACTATGGGAGGAACACTGAAGCTTTCTTT CAWRDYGRNTEAFF
TRBJ1-1 TRBD1 - TRBV28 TGTGCCAGCAGTTCACACAGGGGGGTCGGCACTGAAGCTTTCTTT CASSSHRGVGTEAFF
TRBJ2-7 - - TRBV6-5 TGTGCCAGCAGTTACGGGCAGGGGTTTAGGACCTACGAGCAGTACTTC CASSYGQGFRTYEQYF
TRBJ1-1 TRBD1 - TRBV28 TGTGCCAGCAGTTTCGGGGACAGGGGGAGAACTGAAGCTTTCTTT CASSFGDRGRTEAFF
TRBJ2-7 - - TRBV30 TGTGCCTACCTAAGGCTAGCCACCTCCTACGAGCAGTACTTC CAYLRLATSYEQYF
TRBJ2-3 - few TRBV30 TGTGCCTGGGGACTACCTCGCACAGATACGCAGTATTTT CAWGLPRTDTQYF
TRBJ1-6 TRBD1 - TRBV4-2 TGTGCCAGCAGCCAAGATCGAAGGCAGGGGGAAACCTATAATTCACCCCTCCACTTT CASSQDRRQGETYNSPLHF
TRBJ2-1 - - TRBV4-2 TGTGCCAGCAGCCCTTCGAATGCGGTTTACAATGAGCAGTTCTTC CASSPSNAVYNEQFF
TRBJ2-5 - - TRBV28 TGTGCCAGCATCCCTAGGGATATAGGGGGGACCCAGTACTTC CASIPRDIGGTQYF
TRBJ1-2 - - TRBV29-1 TGCAGCGTTGTTGACAGTGCCTATGGCTACACCTTC CSVVDSAYGYTF
TRBJ2-7 - few TRBV11-2 TGTGCCAGCAGCTTAGTTTATACGTCGCCCAGGGTTGCCTACGAGCAGTACTTC CASSLVYTSPRVAYEQYF
TRBJ1-1 TRBD1 - TRBV7-8 TGTGCCAGCAGCCTAGGACAGGGGCGGACTGAAGCTTTCTTT CASSLGQGRTEAFF
TRBJ1-4 - - TRBV27 TGTGCCAGCAGTTCAACAAATTCACGTAATGAAAAACTGTTTTTT CASSSTNSRNEKLFF
TRBJ2-7 - - TRBV4-1 TGCGCCAGCAGCCAAGAAGGCGGGATCTACGAGCAGTACTTC CASSQEGGIYEQYF
TRBJ2-7 TRBD1 - TRBV10-2 TGCGCCAGCAGTGATCCGGGACAGGCAACCATTTCCTACGAGCAGTACTTC CASSDPGQATISYEQYF
TRBJ1-1 - - TRBV30 TGTGCCTGGAGTCAACCGACAGGTTTTCTTGAAGCTTTCTTT CAWSQPTGFLEAFF
TRBJ2-1 - - TRBV7-6 TGTGCCAGCAGCTTACTACAGACGTCCTACAATGAGCAGTTCTTC CASSLLQTSYNEQFF
TRBJ1-6 - few TRBV5-4 TGTGCCAGCAGCTTGGAAGCAAGTGCATATAATTCACCCCTCCACTTT CASSLEASAYNSPLHF
TRBJ1-1 - - TRBV29-1 TGCAGCGTTGGGCAGGGGATTATGAACACTGAAGCTTTCTTT CSVGQGIMNTEAFF
TRBJ1-1 - - TRBV10-3 TGTGCCATCAGGGACTTCGGGACTGAAGCTTTCTTT CAIRDFGTEAFF